The present entry profiles one T cell receptor beta chain with its context. Its matching antigen is unknown. This specimen belongs to a study of T cell responses to AZD1222 COVID-19 vaccine. The wider study: Whether given at about 4 or about 12 weeks, second doses were pooled.

Sequenced by immunoSEQ multiplex PCR; TCRdb stores in-frame clones only, minus some. The sample includes about 140,000 clones, roughly nine tenths of them seen just once. The germline V gene has CDR1 MDHEN and CDR2 SYDVKM. Between the trimmed V and J ends, which lost 2 bases and 11 bases, there was a span of 10 bases. The length of the CDR3 is 13 residues. Broader study findings: At baseline, just a handful of AZD1222 recipients tested seropositive. White British people made up most donors, females outnumbered males, and clonal diversity was possibly underestimated.

The rearrangement uses TRBV28 and TRBJ1-6, with D unclear. The sample consisted of peripheral blood, taken on day 0 of AZD1222 vaccination. The origin of this receptor is an adult in good health. This CDR3 reads CASSLSAVPPLHF. CDR3 DNA: TGTGCCAGCAGTTTAAGCGCGGTGCCACCCCTCCACTTT. The whole variable domain, remainder taken from reference TRBV28 and TRBJ1-6, is DVKVTQSSRYLVKRTGEKVFLECVQDMDHENMFWYRQDPGLGLRLIYFSYDVKMKEKGDIPEGYSVSREKKERFSLILESASTNQTSMYLCASSLSAVPPLHFGNGTRLTVT.